A single sample is the source of the 30 T cell receptor beta chains below, sequenced in a study of cytomegalovirus exposure and HLA in healthy donors. PCR involved 60 Vbeta and 13 Jbeta primers. The protocol was immunoSEQ multiplex PCR, while the TCRdb copy is restricted to in-frame clones and leaves out a portion. This table holds about 100,000 clones, approximately 78% found once. Sequencing was carried out using PBMCs. The receptors derive from a woman aged 55-69 years in good health and CMV-seronegative.

V gene TRBV2 combines with J gene TRBJ2-5; 9 positions match TRBD2. CDR3 length: 14 amino acids. V trimming: 6 bases; J trimming: 5 bases; junction bases outside the gene matches: 7. The V gene's germline CDR1 is SNHLY and CDR2 FYNNEI. CDR3 nucleotide sequence: TGTGCCAGCAGCCCGGGACTAGCTGCCGAGACCCAGTACTTC. This encodes CASSPGLAAETQYF. The entire variable domain, with the rest obtained from reference TRBV2 and TRBJ2-5, is as follows: EPEVTQTPSHQVTQMGQEVILRCVPISNHLYFYWYRQILGQKVEFLVSFYNNEISEKSEIFDDQFSVERPDGSNFTLKIRSTKLEDSAMYFCASSPGLAAETQYFGPGTRLLVL.

This chain connects TRBV13 to TRBJ1-2, with 9 bases matching TRBD1. Germline V gene sequence: CDR1 PRHDT, CDR2 FYEKMQ (reference sequence). Germline trimming cut 3 bases from V and 7 bases from J; bases unmatched to any gene: 6. This CDR3 contains 14 residues. CDR3 sequence reads: CASSLTGGGSGYTF. The DNA of the CDR3 is TGTGCCAGCAGCTTGACAGGGGGAGGCTCTGGCTACACCTTC.

This rearrangement joins TRBV6-5 to TRBJ1-2; D gene uncertain. V was clipped by 2 bases and J by 4 bases, with 11 bases between them. The germline V gene encodes CDR1 MNHEY and CDR2 SVGAGI. The CDR3 sequence is 14 residues long. The CDR3 loop is CASSYLASGYGYTF. The CDR3 nucleotides are TGTGCCAGCAGTTACCTGGCTTCAGGCTATGGCTACACCTTC.

This chain connects TRBV4-3 to TRBJ1-5; 7 bases are a match to TRBD1. The CDR3 spans 14 residues. CDR1 and CDR2 from the germline V gene are LGHNA and YSLEER. Trimming cost V 3 bases and J 5 bases; bases outside gene matches: 4. In DNA form, the CDR3 reads TGCGCCAGCAGCCAGGGGACAGAACATCAGCCCCAGCATTTT. Translated: CASSQGTEHQPQHF.

The J gene is TRBJ1-4, the V gene TRBV6-1, with a tentative D call TRBD1 (6 bases). The CDR3 spans 15 residues. CDR1 and CDR2 from the germline V gene are MNHNS and SASEGT. V lost 4 bases and J lost 1, with 10 bases in between. The CDR3 reads CASSAGTITNEKLFF. The CDR3 DNA reads TGTGCCAGCAGTGCCGGGACAATAACTAATGAAAAACTGTTTTTT.

This rearrangement joins TRBV6-6 to TRBJ2-7; the D is unclear. Between the trimmed V and J ends, which lost 5 bases and 1 base, there was a span of 3 bases. Germline CDR1 is MNHNY and CDR2 is SVGAGI (reference sequence). The CDR3 is made up of 11 amino acids. The DNA of the CDR3 is TGTGCCAGCAGTCCTTCCTACGAGCAGTACTTC. Protein product: CASSPSYEQYF.

The chain employs TRBV7-2 and TRBJ2-7, with TRBD1 identical over 8 bases. Losses at the gene ends were 3 bases for V and 6 bases for J; bases not matched to a gene: 7. The CDR3 has 14 residues. The germline V gene encodes CDR1 SGHTA and CDR2 FQGNSA. Here the CDR3 reads CASSFQGAPGEQYF. Written as DNA, the CDR3 is TGTGCCAGCAGCTTCCAGGGGGCCCCGGGCGAGCAGTACTTC.

The chain employs TRBV5-1 and TRBJ1-2; a possible D gene is TRBD1 (6 bases). Trimming cost V 4 bases and J 5 bases, with 12 bases left between them. Looked up from germline, CDR1 is SGHRS and CDR2 is YFSETQ. This CDR3 has 13 residues. This chain's CDR3 is CASSPGTLYGYTF. The CDR3 DNA is TGCGCCAGCAGCCCCGGGACACTTTATGGCTACACCTTC.

The chain couples TRBV28 to TRBJ2-3; 9 positions match TRBD1. CDR1 MDHEN and CDR2 SYDVKM come from the germline V gene. CDR3 length: 17 amino acids. V gave up 2 bases and J gave up 3 bases; unmatched junction bases: 9. The CDR3 sequence: CASSLMVGTGSTDTQYF. Here the CDR3 DNA reads TGTGCCAGCAGTTTAATGGTTGGGACAGGGTCTACAGATACGCAGTATTTT.

This sequence joins TRBV7-9 and TRBJ1-2; TRBD1 agrees at 10 bases. Germline lookup yields CDR1 SEHNR and CDR2 FQNEAQ (reference sequence). CDR3 size: 16 residues. J gave up 6 bases and V 4 bases, and 11 bases lay outside the gene matches. CDR3 DNA: TGTGCCAGCAGCTCCCTAAGACCGACAGGGGGCAATGGCTACACCTTC. Translation: CASSSLRPTGGNGYTF.

The genes are TRBV15 and TRBJ1-2, with TRBD1 identical over 9 bases. The CDR3 loop spans 15 amino acids. Per germline, CDR1 LNHNV and CDR2 YYDKDF (reference sequence). The V gene end was trimmed by 1 base and the J gene end by 4 bases; junction bases not matched to a gene: 4. The CDR3 nucleotides are TGTGCCACCAGCAGAGCCGGGACAGGGACCTATGGCTACACCTTC. This translates into CATSRAGTGTYGYTF. The variable domain in full, with the rest retrieved from reference TRBV15 and TRBJ1-2, is DAMVIQNPRYQVTQFGKPVTLSCSQTLNHNVMYWYQQKSSQAPKLLFHYYDKDFNNEADTPDNFQSRRPNTSFCFLDIRSPGLGDTAMYLCATSRAGTGTYGYTFGSGTRLTVV.

V usage is TRBV30 and J usage is TRBJ2-7; the match to TRBD2 covers 14 bases. The germline V gene encodes CDR1 GTSNPN and CDR2 SVGIG (reference sequence). The trim removed 0 bases at V and 5 bases at J, leaving 6 bases unmatched. CDR3 size: 16 residues. The CDR3 DNA reads TGTGCCTGGAGTGTAACGGGGACTAGCGGGAGCCACGAGCAGTACTTC. Translation gives CAWSVTGTSGSHEQYF. Full variable domain (remainder filled in from reference TRBV30 and TRBJ2-7): SQTIHQWPATLVQPVGSPLSLECTVEGTSNPNLYWYRQAAGRGLQLLFYSVGIGQISSEVPQNLSASRPQDRQFILSSKKLLLSDSGFYLCAWSVTGTSGSHEQYFGPGTRLTVT.

The chain couples TRBV2 to TRBJ1-5; D is perhaps TRBD1 (5 bases). This CDR3 is 13 amino acids long. Trimming left V 9 bases short and J 5 bases short, with 14 bases between. CDR1 SNHLY and CDR2 FYNNEI come from the germline V gene. CDR3 bases: TGTGCCAGTCGGGGGGAATTGGATCAGCCCCAGCATTTT. It encodes CASRGELDQPQHF.

The table lists this clone with a few counts. The chain uses TRBV10-2 and TRBJ1-6; weak D call: TRBD1 (5 bases). V dropped 6 bases and J dropped 10 bases, with 16 bases sitting between them. Germline V CDR1 and CDR2: WSHSY, SAAADI. CDR3 length: 14 amino acids. The CDR3 DNA is TGCGCCAGCAGCCCGGTGGGGCTGGAATCACCCCTCCACTTT. It translates to CASSPVGLESPLHF.

The J gene is TRBJ1-5, the V gene TRBV9; D perhaps matches TRBD1 (5 bases). Trimming removed 6 bases at V and 4 bases at J, with 23 bases between. This CDR3 spans 17 amino acids. CDR1 and CDR2 (germline): SGDLS, YYNGEE. The CDR3 coding sequence is TGTGCCAGCAAAATGGGGAAGCAGGGCGGACAAAATCAGCCCCAGCATTTT. This sequence encodes CASKMGKQGGQNQPQHF.

The chain joins TRBV19 to TRBJ2-3; 13 bases align to TRBD2. The germline gives CDR1 LNHDA, CDR2 SQIVND (reference sequence). V gave up 5 bases and J gave up 2 bases; unmatched junction bases: 4. CDR3 size: 16 residues. CDR3 nucleotides: TGTGCCAGTAGTGGGGGACTAGCGGGACTCACAGATACGCAGTATTTT. It codes for CASSGGLAGLTDTQYF.

V usage is TRBV7-9 and J usage is TRBJ1-1, with D possibly matching TRBD1 (6 bases). CDR1 is SEHNR, CDR2 FQNEAQ, per germline (reference sequence). Deletions cut 4 bases from V and 8 bases from J, with 17 bases between. The CDR3 is 14 amino acids. The CDR3 nucleotides read TGTGCCAGCAGCTCCCAACCCCCGGACAGCGAAGCTTTCTTT. Translating gives CASSSQPPDSEAFF.

The chain couples TRBV7-2 to TRBJ1-3, with 10 bases identical to TRBD1. This CDR3 spans 14 amino acids. Germline CDR1 reads SGHTA; CDR2 reads FQGNSA. The junction had 7 bases not matched to a gene; V was cut back by 6 bases and J by 8 bases. CDR3 in DNA: TGTGCCAGCAGTACCGGGACAGGGGTTGACACCATATATTTT. It encodes CASSTGTGVDTIYF.

V and J are TRBV7-6 and TRBJ2-1; 8 nucleotides line up with TRBD2. The V gene's germline CDR1 is SGHVS and CDR2 FNYEAQ. The CDR3 runs to 16 residues. V gave up 4 bases and J gave up 4 bases; unmatched junction bases: 9. CDR3 sequence (DNA): TGTGCCAGCAGCTCAGTAGCGGGAAAAACATACAATGAGCAGTTCTTC. It codes for CASSSVAGKTYNEQFF.

V is TRBV5-1 and J is TRBJ2-5, with TRBD2 identical over 7 bases. Germline lookup yields CDR1 SGHRS and CDR2 YFSETQ. The CDR3 consists of 14 residues. The V gene end was trimmed by 6 bases and the J gene end by 1 base; junction bases not matched to a gene: 6. CDR3 DNA sequence: TGCGCCAGCAACGAAGGGACTACCCAAGAGACCCAGTACTTC. Its translation is CASNEGTTQETQYF.

The J gene is TRBJ2-1, the V gene TRBV29-1, with a possible D match to TRBD2 (5 bases). The CDR3 spans 13 residues. The V gene lost 5 bases and the J gene lost 9 bases, with 17 bases spanning the gap. Per germline, CDR1 SQVTM and CDR2 ANQGSEA. CDR3 sequence reads: CSVFDGGRGEQFF. The DNA for the CDR3 is TGCAGCGTTTTCGACGGAGGCCGTGGTGAGCAGTTCTTC.

The sample holds a few counts of this clone. J is TRBJ2-4 and V is TRBV6-5; perhaps TRBD2 as D (6 bases). Germline V lookup: CDR1 MNHEY, CDR2 SVGAGI. The V end was cut by 4 bases, the J end by 8 bases, with 12 bases between. CDR3 length: 13 amino acids. Here the CDR3 DNA reads TGTGCCAGCAGTTCCGGGACTGGAGACATTCAGTACTTC. Protein sequence: CASSSGTGDIQYF.

V and J are TRBV29-1 and TRBJ1-2; D remains unclear. Trimming removed 4 bases from V and 0 bases from J, with 18 bases in between. The CDR3 has 16 residues. Germline V CDR1 and CDR2: SQVTM, ANQGSEA. The CDR3 protein is CSVVGLGFGANYGYTF. In DNA, the CDR3 is TGCAGCGTTGTAGGTCTTGGGTTCGGAGCTAACTATGGCTACACCTTC.

Only one count was recorded for this clone. V usage is TRBV10-3 and J usage is TRBJ1-1; no definite D call. The germline V gene has CDR1 ENHRY and CDR2 SYGVKD. V gave up 4 bases and J gave up 4 bases, with 7 bases separating them. The CDR3 totals 12 residues. This CDR3 reads CAISVSGTEAFF. CDR3 nucleotide sequence: TGTGCCATCAGTGTAAGCGGCACTGAAGCTTTCTTT.

This rearrangement joins TRBV5-8 to TRBJ2-2; 11 bases are shared with TRBD1. Germline CDR1 and CDR2: SGHTS and YDEGEE. V gave up 3 bases and J gave up 4 bases; unmatched junction bases: 5. The CDR3 is 16 amino acids. CDR3 in amino acids: CASSWRTGGVTGELFF. CDR3 sequence (DNA): TGTGCCAGCAGCTGGCGGACAGGGGGCGTCACCGGGGAGCTGTTTTTT.

CDR3: CASSRGTNAEAFF. The CDR3 DNA sequence: TGTGCCAGCAGCCGCGGGACTAACGCTGAAGCTTTCTTT. This rearrangement joins TRBV7-2 to TRBJ1-1, with D possibly TRBD1 on 5 matching bases. The CDR3 is made up of 13 amino acids. Germline V gene data show CDR1 as SGHTA and CDR2 as FQGNSA. Between the trimmed V and J ends, which lost 5 bases and 6 bases, there was a span of 13 bases. The variable domain in full, completed from reference TRBV7-2 and TRBJ1-1, reads GAGVSQSPSNKVTEKGKDVELRCDPISGHTALYWYRQSLGQGLEFLIYFQGNSAPDKSGLPSDRFSAERTGGSVSTLTIQRTQQEDSAVYLCASSRGTNAEAFFGQGTRLTVV.

The gene calls are TRBV5-1 and TRBJ2-1, with 7 nucleotides matching TRBD1. Trimming cost V 4 bases and J 10 bases; bases outside gene matches: 11. Germline loops: CDR1 SGHRS, CDR2 YFSETQ. The CDR3 is made up of 14 amino acids. The CDR3 DNA sequence: TGCGCCAGCAGCAGGTCGACAGGGCCAGGAGAGCAGTTCTTC. Protein sequence: CASSRSTGPGEQFF.

This sequence joins TRBV25-1 and TRBJ2-2; 14 positions match TRBD2. This CDR3 contains 15 residues. Trimming removed 5 bases from V and 6 bases from J; junction bases left unmatched: 2. The germline V gene has CDR1 MGHDK and CDR2 SYGVNS. The CDR3 nucleotides are TGTGCCAGCAGTCAGACTAGCGGGAGGGCCGGGGAGCTGTTTTTT. As protein: CASSQTSGRAGELFF.

The gene calls are TRBV5-1 and TRBJ1-2; D gene unclear. This CDR3 spans 16 amino acids. V lost 1 base and J lost 5, with 18 bases in between. Germline V lookup: CDR1 SGHRS, CDR2 YFSETQ. CDR3 loop: CASSLTGSSNPYGYTF. In nucleotides, the CDR3 is TGCGCCAGCAGCTTGACCGGGTCCAGTAACCCGTATGGCTACACCTTC.

This rearrangement joins TRBV6-4 to TRBJ2-3; 9 bases align to TRBD2. The CDR3 loop spans 16 amino acids. The V gene end was trimmed by 2 bases and the J gene end by 2 bases; junction bases not matched to a gene: 5. Looked up from germline, CDR1 is MRHNA and CDR2 is SNTAGT. The CDR3 loop reads CASSDTRLADTDTQYF. In DNA, the CDR3 is TGTGCCAGCAGTGACACTCGACTAGCGGACACAGATACGCAGTATTTT.